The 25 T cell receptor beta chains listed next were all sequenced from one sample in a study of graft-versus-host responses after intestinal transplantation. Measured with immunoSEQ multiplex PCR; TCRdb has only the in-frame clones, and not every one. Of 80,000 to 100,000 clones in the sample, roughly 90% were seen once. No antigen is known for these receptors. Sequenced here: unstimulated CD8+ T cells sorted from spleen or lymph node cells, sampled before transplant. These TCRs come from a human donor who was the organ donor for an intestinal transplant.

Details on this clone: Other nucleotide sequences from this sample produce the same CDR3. The CDR3 DNA follows: TGTGCCAGCAGCGTGGGGACAGGGGTTACTGAAGCTTTCTTT. The encoded protein is CASSVGTGVTEAFF. The chain uses TRBV9 and TRBJ1-1; 10 nucleotides line up with TRBD1. The germline CDR1 and CDR2 sequences are SGDLS and YYNGEE. CDR3 length equals 14 residues. The trim removed 2 bases at V and 5 bases at J, leaving 3 bases unmatched.

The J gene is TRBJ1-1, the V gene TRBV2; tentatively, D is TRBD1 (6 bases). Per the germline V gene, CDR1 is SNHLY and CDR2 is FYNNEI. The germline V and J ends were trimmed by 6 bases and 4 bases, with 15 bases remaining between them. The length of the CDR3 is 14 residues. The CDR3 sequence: CASRATGWGTEAFF. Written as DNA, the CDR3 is TGTGCCAGCAGGGCTACAGGGTGGGGCACTGAAGCTTTCTTT. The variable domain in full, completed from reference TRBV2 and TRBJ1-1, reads EPEVTQTPSHQVTQMGQEVILRCVPISNHLYFYWYRQILGQKVEFLVSFYNNEISEKSEIFDDQFSVERPDGSNFTLKIRSTKLEDSAMYFCASRATGWGTEAFFGQGTRLTVV.

The CDR3 is CASSQGQGVVEQYF. The DNA for the CDR3 is TGCGCCAGCAGCCAGGGACAGGGGGTCGTCGAGCAGTACTTC. The chain employs TRBV4-1 and TRBJ2-7, with TRBD1 matching over 11 bases. Losses at the gene ends were 3 bases for V and 6 bases for J; bases not matched to a gene: 4. The CDR3 has 14 amino acids. The germline gives CDR1 MGHRA, CDR2 YSYEKL.

CDR3 sequence: CASSQFRQGGMGEQYF. The CDR3 region has the DNA TGCGCCAGCAGCCAATTTCGGCAGGGAGGAATGGGCGAGCAGTACTTC. The rearrangement links TRBV4-1 to TRBJ2-7, with D tentatively TRBD2 (6 bases). The germline V and J ends were trimmed by 2 bases and 6 bases, with 20 bases remaining between them. CDR1 MGHRA and CDR2 YSYEKL come from the germline V gene. This CDR3 is 16 amino acids long.

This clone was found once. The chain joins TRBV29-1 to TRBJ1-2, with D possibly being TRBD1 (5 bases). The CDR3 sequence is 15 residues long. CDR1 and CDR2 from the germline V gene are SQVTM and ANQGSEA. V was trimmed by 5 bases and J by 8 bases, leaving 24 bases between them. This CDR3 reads CSVFDWNRQLKGYTF. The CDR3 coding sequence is TGCAGCGTTTTTGATTGGAATAGACAGCTCAAGGGCTACACCTTC. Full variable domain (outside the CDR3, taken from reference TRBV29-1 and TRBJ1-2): SAVISQKPSRDICQRGTSLTIQCQVDSQVTMMFWYRQQPGQSLTLIATANQGSEATYESGFVIDKFPISRPNLTFSTLTVSNMSPEDSSIYLCSVFDWNRQLKGYTFGSGTRLTVV.

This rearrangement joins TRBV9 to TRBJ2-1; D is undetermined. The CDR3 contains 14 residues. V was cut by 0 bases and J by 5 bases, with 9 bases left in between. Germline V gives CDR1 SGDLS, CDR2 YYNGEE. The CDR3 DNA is TGTGCCAGCAGCGTAGCTACGGTAGACAATGAGCAGTTCTTC. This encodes CASSVATVDNEQFF.

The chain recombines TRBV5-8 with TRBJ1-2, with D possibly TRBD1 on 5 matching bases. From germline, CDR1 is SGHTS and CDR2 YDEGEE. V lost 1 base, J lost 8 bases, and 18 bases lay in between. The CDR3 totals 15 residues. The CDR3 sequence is CASSLLRAQRGGYTF. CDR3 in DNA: TGTGCCAGCAGCTTGTTAAGGGCCCAAAGGGGAGGCTACACCTTC.

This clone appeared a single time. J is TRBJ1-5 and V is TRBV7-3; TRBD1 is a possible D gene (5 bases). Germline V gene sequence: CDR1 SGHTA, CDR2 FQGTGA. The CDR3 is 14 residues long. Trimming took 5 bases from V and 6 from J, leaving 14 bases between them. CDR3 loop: CASSPGGARQPQHF. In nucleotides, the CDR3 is TGTGCCAGCAGCCCAGGAGGGGCGCGTCAGCCCCAGCATTTT.

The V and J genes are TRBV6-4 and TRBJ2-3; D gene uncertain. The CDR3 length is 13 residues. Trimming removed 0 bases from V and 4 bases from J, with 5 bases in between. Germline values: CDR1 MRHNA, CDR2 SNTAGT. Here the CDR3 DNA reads TGTGCCAGCAGTGACTCTGAGGCAGATACGCAGTATTTT. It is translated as CASSDSEADTQYF.

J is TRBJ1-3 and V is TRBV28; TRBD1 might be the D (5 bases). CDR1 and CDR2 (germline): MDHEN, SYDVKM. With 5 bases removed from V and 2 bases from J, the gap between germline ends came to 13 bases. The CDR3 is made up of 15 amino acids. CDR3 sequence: CASSPRGVPGNTIYF. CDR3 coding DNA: TGTGCCAGCAGTCCCCGGGGGGTTCCTGGAAACACCATATATTTT.

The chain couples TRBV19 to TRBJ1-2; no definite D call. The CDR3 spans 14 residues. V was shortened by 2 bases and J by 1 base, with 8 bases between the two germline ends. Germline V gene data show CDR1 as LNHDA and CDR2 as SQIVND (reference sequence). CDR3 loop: CASSIMGVNYGYTF. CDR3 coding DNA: TGTGCCAGTAGTATAATGGGAGTTAACTATGGCTACACCTTC.

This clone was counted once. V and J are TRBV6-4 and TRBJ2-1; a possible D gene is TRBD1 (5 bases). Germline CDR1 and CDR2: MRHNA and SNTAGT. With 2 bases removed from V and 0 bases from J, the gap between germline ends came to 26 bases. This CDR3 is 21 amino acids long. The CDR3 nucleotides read TGTGCCAGCAGTGACCGTATGACAAGGGGAAAACGGACGAGCTCCTACAATGAGCAGTTCTTC. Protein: CASSDRMTRGKRTSSYNEQFF.

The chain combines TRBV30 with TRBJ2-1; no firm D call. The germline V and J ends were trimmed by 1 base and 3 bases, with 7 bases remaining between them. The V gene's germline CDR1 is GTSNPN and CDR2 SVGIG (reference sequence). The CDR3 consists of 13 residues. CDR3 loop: CAWSGSFYNEQFF. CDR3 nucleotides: TGTGCCTGGAGTGGTAGTTTCTACAATGAGCAGTTCTTC.

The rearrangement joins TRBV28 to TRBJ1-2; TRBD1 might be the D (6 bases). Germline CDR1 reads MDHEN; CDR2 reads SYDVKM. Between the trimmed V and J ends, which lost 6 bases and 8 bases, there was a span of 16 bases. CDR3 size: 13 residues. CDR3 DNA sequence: TGTGCCAGCAGGGGATTGGGACATTCGGGCTACACCTTC. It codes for CASRGLGHSGYTF.

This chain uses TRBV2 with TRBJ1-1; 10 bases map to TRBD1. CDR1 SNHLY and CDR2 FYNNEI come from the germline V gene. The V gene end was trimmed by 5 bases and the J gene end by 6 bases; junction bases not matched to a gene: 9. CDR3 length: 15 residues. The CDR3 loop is CASSFPRDRGPEAFF. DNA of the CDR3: TGTGCCAGCAGTTTCCCCCGGGACAGGGGCCCTGAAGCTTTCTTT.

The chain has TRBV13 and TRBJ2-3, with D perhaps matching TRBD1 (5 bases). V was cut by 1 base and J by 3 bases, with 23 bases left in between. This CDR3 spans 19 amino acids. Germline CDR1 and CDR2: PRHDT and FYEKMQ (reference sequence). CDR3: CASSLAGYWQNPTTDTQYF. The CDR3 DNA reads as TGTGCCAGCAGCTTAGCAGGGTACTGGCAGAACCCAACTACAGATACGCAGTATTTT.

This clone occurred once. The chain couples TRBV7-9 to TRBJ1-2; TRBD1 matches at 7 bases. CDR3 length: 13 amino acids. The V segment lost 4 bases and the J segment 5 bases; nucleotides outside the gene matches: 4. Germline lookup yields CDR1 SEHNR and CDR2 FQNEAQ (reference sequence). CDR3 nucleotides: TGTGCCAGCAGCTCCGAACAGGGGTATGGCTACACCTTC. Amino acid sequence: CASSSEQGYGYTF. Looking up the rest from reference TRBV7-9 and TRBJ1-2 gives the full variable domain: DTGVSQNPRHKITKRGQNVTFRCDPISEHNRLYWYRQTLGQGPEFLTYFQNEAQLEKSRLLSDRFSAERPKGSFSTLEIQRTEQGDSAMYLCASSSEQGYGYTFGSGTRLTVV.

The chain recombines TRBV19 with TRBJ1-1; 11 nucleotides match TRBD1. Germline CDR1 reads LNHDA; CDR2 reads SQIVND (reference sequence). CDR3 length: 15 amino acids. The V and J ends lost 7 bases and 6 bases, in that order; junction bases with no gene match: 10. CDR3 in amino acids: CASTGQGALNAEAFF. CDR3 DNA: TGTGCCAGTACCGGACAGGGGGCGCTTAACGCTGAAGCTTTCTTT.

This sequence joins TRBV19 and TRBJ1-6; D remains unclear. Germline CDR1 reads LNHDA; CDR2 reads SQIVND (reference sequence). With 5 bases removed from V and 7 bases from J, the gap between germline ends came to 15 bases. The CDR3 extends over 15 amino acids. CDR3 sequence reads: CASSPTSGWNSPLHF. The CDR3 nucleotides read TGTGCCAGTAGTCCCACATCAGGTTGGAATTCACCCCTCCACTTT.

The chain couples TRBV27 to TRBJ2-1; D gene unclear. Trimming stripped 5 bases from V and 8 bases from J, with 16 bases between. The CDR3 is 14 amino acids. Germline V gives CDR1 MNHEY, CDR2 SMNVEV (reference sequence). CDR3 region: CASSDGAPWDEQFF. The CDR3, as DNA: TGTGCCAGCAGTGACGGAGCCCCTTGGGATGAGCAGTTCTTC.

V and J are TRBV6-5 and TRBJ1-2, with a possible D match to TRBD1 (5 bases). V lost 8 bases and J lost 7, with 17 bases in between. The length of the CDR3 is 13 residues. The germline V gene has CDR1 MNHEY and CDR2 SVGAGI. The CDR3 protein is CASSWAEGFGYTF. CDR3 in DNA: TGTGCCAGCTCATGGGCGGAGGGGTTTGGCTACACCTTC.

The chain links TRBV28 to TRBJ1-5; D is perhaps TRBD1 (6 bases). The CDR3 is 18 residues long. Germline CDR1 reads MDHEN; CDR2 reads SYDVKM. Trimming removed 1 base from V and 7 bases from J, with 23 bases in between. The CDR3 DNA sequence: TGTGCCAGCAGTTTATTATTGGGGGCAAGGGGAAGTGGGCAGCCCCAGCATTTT. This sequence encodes CASSLLLGARGSGQPQHF.

The CDR3, as DNA: TGTGCCAGCAGCGTAGGGACAGGAGAAAATAGCAATCAGCCCCAGCATTTT. Residues: CASSVGTGENSNQPQHF. V and J are TRBV9 and TRBJ1-5; 7 positions agree with TRBD1. CDR1 is SGDLS and CDR2 is YYNGEE in the germline V gene. Trimming cost V 0 bases and J 0 bases; bases outside gene matches: 6. This CDR3 contains 17 residues. Variable domain in full (rest from reference TRBV9 and TRBJ1-5): DSGVTQTPKHLITATGQRVTLRCSPRSGDLSVYWYQQSLDQGLQFLIQYYNGEERAKGNILERFSAQQFPDLHSELNLSSLELGDSALYFCASSVGTGENSNQPQHFGDGTRLSIL.

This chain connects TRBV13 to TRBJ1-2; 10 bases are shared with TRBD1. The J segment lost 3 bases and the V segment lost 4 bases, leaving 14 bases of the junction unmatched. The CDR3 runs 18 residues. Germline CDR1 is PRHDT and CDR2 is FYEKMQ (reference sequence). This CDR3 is CASSYIPLMTGGDYGYTF. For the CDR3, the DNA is TGTGCCAGCAGCTACATCCCTTTGATGACAGGGGGCGACTATGGCTACACCTTC. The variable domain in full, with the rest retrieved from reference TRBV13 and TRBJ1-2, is AAGVIQSPRHLIKEKRETATLKCYPIPRHDTVYWYQQGPGQDPQFLISFYEKMQSDKGSIPDRFSAQQFSDYHSELNMSSLELGDSALYFCASSYIPLMTGGDYGYTFGSGTRLTVV.

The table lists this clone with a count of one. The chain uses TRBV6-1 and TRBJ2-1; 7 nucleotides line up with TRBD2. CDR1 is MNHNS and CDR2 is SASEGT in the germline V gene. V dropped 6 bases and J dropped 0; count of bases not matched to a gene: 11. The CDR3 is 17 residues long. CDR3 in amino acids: CASSEKIAGSSYNEQFF. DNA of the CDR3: TGTGCCAGCAGCGAAAAGATAGCGGGTAGCTCCTACAATGAGCAGTTCTTC.